This T cell receptor (beta chain) originates from a study of CD8+CD57+ T cells in acquired aplastic anemia. As for the study in general: About 3 ug was the average amount of DNA from sorted CD4+ and CD8+ cells. General study results and limits: The same twenty-nine CD8+ CDR3 sequences occurred in patients and in controls.

This CDR3 is 14 amino acids long. The germline V gene encodes CDR1 SGHNT and CDR2 YENEEA. The V gene lost 5 bases and the J gene lost 2 bases, with 13 bases spanning the gap. According to the study, genomic DNA was the template for TCR beta VDJ and CDR3 profiling. TCRdb recomputed calls from the reads with MiXCR, one row per CDR3 protein. This table has 200,000 or so distinct CDR3 sequences, 65% appearing once. A note on this clonotype: Its antigen remains unidentified.

All sequencing subjects had displayed CD8+CD57+ cell expansion on flow cytometry. The cohort consisted entirely of patients having severe acquired aplastic anemia. Prior therapy had not been administered to any patient at the time of blood sampling. The TCR comes from a human donor with aplastic anemia. This chain links TRBV11-3 with TRBJ2-7, with a possible D match to TRBD2 (6 bases). The sequencing input was sorted CD4+, CD8+, or CD8+CD57+ T cells (not recorded which) from PBMCs. CDR3: CASSPRLEPYEQYF. The CDR3 DNA reads as TGTGCCAGCAGCCCGCGACTAGAACCCTACGAGCAGTACTTC. Using reference TRBV11-3 and TRBJ2-7 for the parts outside the CDR3, the full variable domain is EAGVVQSPRYKIIEKKQPVAFWCNPISGHNTLYWYLQNLGQGPELLIRYENEEAVDDSQLPKDRFSAERLKGVDSTLKIQPAELGDSAVYLCASSPRLEPYEQYFGPGTRLTVT.